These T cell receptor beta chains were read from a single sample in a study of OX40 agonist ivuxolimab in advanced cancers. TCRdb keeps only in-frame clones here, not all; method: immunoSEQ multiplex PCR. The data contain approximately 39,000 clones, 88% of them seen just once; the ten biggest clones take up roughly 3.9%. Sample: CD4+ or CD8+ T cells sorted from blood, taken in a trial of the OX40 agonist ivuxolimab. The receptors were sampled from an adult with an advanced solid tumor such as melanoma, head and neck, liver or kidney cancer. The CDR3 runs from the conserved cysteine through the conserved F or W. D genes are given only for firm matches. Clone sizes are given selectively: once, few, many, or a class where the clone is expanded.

TGTGCCAGCAGTTCCAGACAGGGGGTGTTTCAGCCCCAGCATTTT,CASSSRQGVFQPQHF,-,TRBD1,TRBV6-5,TRBJ1-5
TGTGCCATCAGTGACCCCGCGGAGGTAGCGGGGGAGCAGTTCTTC,CAISDPAEVAGEQFF,-,TRBD2,TRBV10-3,TRBJ2-1
TGCAGCGTTGTACCCGGCACCGGGGAGCTGTTTTTT,CSVVPGTGELFF,once,-,TRBV29-1,TRBJ2-2
TGCGCCAGCAGCCACCGGGGACAGCCCACAGATACGCAGTATTTT,CASSHRGQPTDTQYF,-,TRBD1,TRBV5-1,TRBJ2-3
TGTGCCACCAGCCCACGAGCCGGGTCGAACACTGAAGCTTTCTTT,CATSPRAGSNTEAFF,-,-,TRBV15,TRBJ1-1
TGTGCCAGCAGTGATGGGACAGGGGGCAGGGATGGCTACACCTTC,CASSDGTGGRDGYTF,-,TRBD1,TRBV25-1,TRBJ1-2
TGTGCCAGCAGTCCCGGGGTCCAGGTCTCACCCCTCCACTTT,CASSPGVQVSPLHF,-,-,TRBV6-5,TRBJ1-6
TGTGCCAGCAGCCCCGGTCTGGGACTAGCATCTCCGACGGGGAATGAGCAGTTCTTC,CASSPGLGLASPTGNEQFF,-,TRBD2,TRBV7-8,TRBJ2-1
TGTGCCAGCAGTGCTTCGGCCATCCAAGAGACCCAGTACTTC,CASSASAIQETQYF,-,-,TRBV2,TRBJ2-5
TGTGCCAGCAGTTTAGGCGGACTCTACAATGAGCAGTTCTTC,CASSLGGLYNEQFF,-,-,TRBV28,TRBJ2-1
TGTGCCAGCAGTTCGCAGGCCGGGGCTGGCTACACCTTC,CASSSQAGAGYTF,-,-,TRBV27,TRBJ1-2
TGCAGTCTTCAGGGTTCAGAGACCCAGTACTTC,CSLQGSETQYF,-,-,TRBV20-1,TRBJ2-5
TGTGCCTGCCCTCGGGGGAGCTCCTACAATGAGCAGTTCTTC,CACPRGSSYNEQFF,-,-,TRBV30,TRBJ2-1
TGTGCCAGCTCACCACTAGGACATCCGAACACTGAAGCTTTCTTT,CASSPLGHPNTEAFF,-,-,TRBV18,TRBJ1-1
TGTGCCAGCAGTTCCCAGGGGTTCATACAGTACTTC,CASSSQGFIQYF,-,-,TRBV6-5,TRBJ2-7
TGTGCCAGCAGTTTCCCCCTCGGCATGACAGGGGGCGCAGGTTACGAGCAGTACTTC,CASSFPLGMTGGAGYEQYF,-,TRBD1,TRBV28,TRBJ2-7